This TCR beta chain was captured by sequencing in a study of CXCR3-negative and CXCR3-positive naive CD8 T cells. Study conclusions and caveats: Naive cells positive for CXCR3 carried more hydrophobic TRB CDR3s than CXCR3-negative ones.

The CDR3 length is 14 residues. Germline lookup yields CDR1 SEHNR and CDR2 FQNEAQ (reference sequence). The authors made the TRB cDNA libraries by 5' RACE using UMI labels. TCRdb reworked the 5' RACE reads into one entry per CDR3 protein, no DNA. Its table records some 85,000 distinct CDR3 sequences. Turning to this clonotype: No antigen is known for it.

The specimen sequenced was naive CXCR3+ CD8+ T cells from blood. Indicated subset: CD45RO-CCR7+CD27+CD95- naive CD8+ T cells expressing CXCR3 (TNR3+). The receptor's source is a human donor in good health. Some clones in this sample may be carry-over from other donors' samples. V and J are TRBV7-9 and TRBJ2-1; the TCRdb call, TRBD1, lacks DNA for checking. Here the CDR3 reads CASSLGGGTPEQFF.